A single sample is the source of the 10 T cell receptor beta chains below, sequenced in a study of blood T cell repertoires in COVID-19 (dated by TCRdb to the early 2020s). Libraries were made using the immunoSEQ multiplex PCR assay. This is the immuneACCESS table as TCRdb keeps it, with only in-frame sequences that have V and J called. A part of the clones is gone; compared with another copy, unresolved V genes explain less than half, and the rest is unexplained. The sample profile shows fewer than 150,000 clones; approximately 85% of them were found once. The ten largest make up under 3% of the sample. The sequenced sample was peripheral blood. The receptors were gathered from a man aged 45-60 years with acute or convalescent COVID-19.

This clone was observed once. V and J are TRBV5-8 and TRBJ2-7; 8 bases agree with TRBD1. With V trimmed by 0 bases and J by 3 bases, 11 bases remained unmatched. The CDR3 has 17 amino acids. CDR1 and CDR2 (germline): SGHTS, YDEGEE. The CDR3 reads CASSLVTGVKDRYEQYF. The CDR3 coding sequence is TGTGCCAGCAGCTTGGTGACAGGGGTCAAAGACCGCTACGAGCAGTACTTC.

The CDR3 DNA is TGCGCCAGCAGCCAAGACTTCGGCCGACTAAACGAGCAGTTCTTC. Translation: CASSQDFGRLNEQFF. The chain is built from TRBV4-1 and TRBJ2-1; D is possibly TRBD2 (5 bases). V lost 0 bases and J lost 10, with 16 bases in between. The germline CDR1 and CDR2 sequences are MGHRA and YSYEKL. The CDR3 loop spans 15 amino acids.

CDR3 protein: CASSSEREGADEQFF. CDR3 sequence (DNA): TGTGCCAGCAGTTCCGAGCGGGAGGGAGCGGATGAGCAGTTCTTC. The chain couples TRBV28 to TRBJ2-1; TRBD2 agrees at 10 bases. There are 15 residues in the CDR3. With 4 bases clipped from V and 8 bases from J, the junction kept 8 bases outside the gene matches. Germline assignment: CDR1 MDHEN and CDR2 SYDVKM. The full variable domain, with the rest looked up from reference TRBV28 and TRBJ2-1, is DVKVTQSSRYLVKRTGEKVFLECVQDMDHENMFWYRQDPGLGLRLIYFSYDVKMKEKGDIPEGYSVSREKKERFSLILESASTNQTSMYLCASSSEREGADEQFFGPGTRLTVL.

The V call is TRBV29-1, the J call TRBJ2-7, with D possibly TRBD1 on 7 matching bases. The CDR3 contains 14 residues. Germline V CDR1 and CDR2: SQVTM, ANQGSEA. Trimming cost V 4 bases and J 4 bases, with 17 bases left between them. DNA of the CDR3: TGCAGCGTTGCCACCCAGGGGGGAAGGTACGAGCAGTACTTC. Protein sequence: CSVATQGGRYEQYF.

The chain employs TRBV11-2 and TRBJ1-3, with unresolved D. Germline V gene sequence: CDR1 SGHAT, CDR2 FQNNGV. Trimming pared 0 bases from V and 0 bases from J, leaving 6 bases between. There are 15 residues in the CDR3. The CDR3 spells CASSLDLFSGNTIYF. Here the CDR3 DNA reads TGTGCCAGCAGCTTAGATCTGTTCTCTGGAAACACCATATATTTT.

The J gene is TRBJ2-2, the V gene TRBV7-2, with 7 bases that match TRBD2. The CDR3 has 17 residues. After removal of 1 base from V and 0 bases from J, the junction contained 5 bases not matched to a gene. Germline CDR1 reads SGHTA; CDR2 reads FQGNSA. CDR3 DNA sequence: TGTGCCAGCAGCTTAGGCCCTCTAGCGGCGAACACCGGGGAGCTGTTTTTT. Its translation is CASSLGPLAANTGELFF.

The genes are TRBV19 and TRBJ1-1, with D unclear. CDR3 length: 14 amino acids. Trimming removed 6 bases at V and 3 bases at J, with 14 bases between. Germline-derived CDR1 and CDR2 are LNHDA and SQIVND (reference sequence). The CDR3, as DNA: TGTGCCAGTAGATCAGACTTACTACACACTGAAGCTTTCTTT. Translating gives CASRSDLLHTEAFF.

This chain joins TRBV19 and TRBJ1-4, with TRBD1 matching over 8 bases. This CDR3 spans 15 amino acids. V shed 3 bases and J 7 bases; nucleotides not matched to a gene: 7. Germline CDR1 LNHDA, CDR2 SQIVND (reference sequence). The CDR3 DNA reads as TGTGCCAGTAGTATGTGGGCGGACAGGGCTGAAAAACTGTTTTTT. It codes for CASSMWADRAEKLFF.

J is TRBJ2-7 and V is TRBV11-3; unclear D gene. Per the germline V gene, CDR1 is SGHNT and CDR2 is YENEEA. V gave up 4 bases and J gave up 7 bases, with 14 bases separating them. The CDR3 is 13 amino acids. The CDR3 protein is CASSWSYSVEQYF. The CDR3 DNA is TGTGCCAGCAGCTGGTCGTATAGTGTTGAGCAGTACTTC. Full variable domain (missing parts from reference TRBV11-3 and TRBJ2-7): EAGVVQSPRYKIIEKKQPVAFWCNPISGHNTLYWYLQNLGQGPELLIRYENEEAVDDSQLPKDRFSAERLKGVDSTLKIQPAELGDSAVYLCASSWSYSVEQYFGPGTRLTVT.

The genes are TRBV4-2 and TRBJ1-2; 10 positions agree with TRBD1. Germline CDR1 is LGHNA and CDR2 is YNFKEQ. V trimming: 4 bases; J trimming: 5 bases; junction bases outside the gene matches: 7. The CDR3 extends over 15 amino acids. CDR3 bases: TGTGCCAGCAGCCCCCAGGGACAGGGGTATTATGGCTACACCTTC. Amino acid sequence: CASSPQGQGYYGYTF.